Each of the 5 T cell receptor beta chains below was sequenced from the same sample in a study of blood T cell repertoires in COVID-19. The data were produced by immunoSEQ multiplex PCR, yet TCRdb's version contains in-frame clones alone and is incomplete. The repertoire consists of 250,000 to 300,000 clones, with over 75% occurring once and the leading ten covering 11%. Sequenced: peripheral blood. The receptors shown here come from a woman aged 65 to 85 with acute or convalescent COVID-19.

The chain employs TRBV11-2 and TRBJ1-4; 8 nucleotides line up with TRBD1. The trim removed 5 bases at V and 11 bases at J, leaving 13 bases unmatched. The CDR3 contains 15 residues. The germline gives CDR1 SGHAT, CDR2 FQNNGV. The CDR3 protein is CASSPSPGGWRKLFF. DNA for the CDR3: TGTGCCAGCAGCCCCAGTCCAGGGGGCTGGAGGAAACTGTTTTTT.

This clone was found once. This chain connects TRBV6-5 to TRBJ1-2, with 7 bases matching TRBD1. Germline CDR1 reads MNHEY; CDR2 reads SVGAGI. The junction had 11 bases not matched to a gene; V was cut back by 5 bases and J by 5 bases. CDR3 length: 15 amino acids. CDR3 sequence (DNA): TGTGCCAGCAGTAACACCGGGACAGCGAATTATGGCTACACCTTC. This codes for CASSNTGTANYGYTF.

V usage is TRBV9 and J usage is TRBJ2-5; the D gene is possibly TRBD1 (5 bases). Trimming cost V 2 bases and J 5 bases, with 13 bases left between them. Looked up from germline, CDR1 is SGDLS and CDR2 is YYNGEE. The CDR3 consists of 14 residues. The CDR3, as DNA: TGTGCCAGCAGCGTGGGGCCGCCATGGGAGACCCAGTACTTC. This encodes CASSVGPPWETQYF.

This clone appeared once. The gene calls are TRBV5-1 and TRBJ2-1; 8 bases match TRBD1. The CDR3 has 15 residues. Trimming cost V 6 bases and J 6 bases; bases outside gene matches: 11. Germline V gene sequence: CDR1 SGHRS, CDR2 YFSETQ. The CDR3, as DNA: TGCGCCAGCAACCCTCAGGGGGCAGGCGGCAATGAGCAGTTCTTC. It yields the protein CASNPQGAGGNEQFF.

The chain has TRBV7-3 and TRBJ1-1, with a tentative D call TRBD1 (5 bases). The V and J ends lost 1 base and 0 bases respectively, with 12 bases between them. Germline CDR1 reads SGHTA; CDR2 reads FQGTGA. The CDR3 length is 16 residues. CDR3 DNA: TGTGCCAGCAGCTTAAAGGTGGGGCCGGTGAACACTGAAGCTTTCTTT. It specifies CASSLKVGPVNTEAFF.